This T cell receptor beta chain was sequenced in a study of blood T cell repertoires in COVID-19. Study as a whole: Acute-phase and convalescent COVID-19 samples originated in the United States, Italy and Spain. PBMCs, B-cell-depleted T cells, or T cells were the source of the cDNA or gDNA that made up the material.

V was trimmed by 7 bases and J by 4 bases, leaving 16 bases between them. This CDR3 has 14 amino acids. CDR1 and CDR2 (germline): MNHEY, SVGAGI. TCRdb keeps only in-frame clones here, not all; method: immunoSEQ multiplex PCR. Of approximately 120,000 clones in the sample, roughly 83% were seen once. The chain is built from TRBV6-5 and TRBJ1-2, with D perhaps matching TRBD1 (6 bases). Specimen: peripheral blood. The clonotype was recovered from a man aged 40-50 years with active or convalescent COVID-19. DNA of the CDR3: TGTGCCAGCAAACAAAGTGGACAGCTCTATGGCTACACCTTC. Translating gives CASKQSGQLYGYTF.